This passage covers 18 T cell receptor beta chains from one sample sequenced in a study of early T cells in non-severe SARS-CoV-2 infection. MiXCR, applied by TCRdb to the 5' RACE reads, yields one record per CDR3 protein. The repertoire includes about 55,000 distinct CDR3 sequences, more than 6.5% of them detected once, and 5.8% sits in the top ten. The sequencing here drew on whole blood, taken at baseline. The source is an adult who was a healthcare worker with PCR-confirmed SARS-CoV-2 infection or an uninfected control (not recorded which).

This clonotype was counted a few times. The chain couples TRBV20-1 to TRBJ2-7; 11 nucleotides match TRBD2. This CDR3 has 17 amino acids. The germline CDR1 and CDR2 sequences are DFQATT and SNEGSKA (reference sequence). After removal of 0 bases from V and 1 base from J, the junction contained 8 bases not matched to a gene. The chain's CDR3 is CSAREASGGPPSYEQYF. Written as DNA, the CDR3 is TGCAGTGCTAGAGAAGCTAGCGGGGGGCCCCCATCCTACGAGCAGTACTTC.

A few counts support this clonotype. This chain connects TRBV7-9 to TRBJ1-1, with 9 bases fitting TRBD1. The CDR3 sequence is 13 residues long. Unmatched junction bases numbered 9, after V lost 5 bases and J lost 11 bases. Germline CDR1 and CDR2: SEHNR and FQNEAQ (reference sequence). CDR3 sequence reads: CASSPRDRAVAFF. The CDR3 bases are TGTGCCAGCAGCCCCCGGGACAGGGCAGTTGCTTTCTTT.

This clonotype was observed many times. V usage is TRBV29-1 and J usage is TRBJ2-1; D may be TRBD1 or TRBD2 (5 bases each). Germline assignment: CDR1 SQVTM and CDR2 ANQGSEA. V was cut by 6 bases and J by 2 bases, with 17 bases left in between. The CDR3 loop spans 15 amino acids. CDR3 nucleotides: TGCAGCGTCCCCGTCGGGGCTGGGCCCTACAATGAGCAGTTCTTC. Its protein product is CSVPVGAGPYNEQFF.

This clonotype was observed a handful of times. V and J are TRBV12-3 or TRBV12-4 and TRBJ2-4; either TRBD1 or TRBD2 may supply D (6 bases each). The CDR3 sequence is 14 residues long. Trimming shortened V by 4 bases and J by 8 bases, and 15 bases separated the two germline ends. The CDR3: CASSSGAARDIQYF. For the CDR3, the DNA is TGTGCCAGCAGTTCGGGGGCTGCGCGGGACATTCAGTACTTC.

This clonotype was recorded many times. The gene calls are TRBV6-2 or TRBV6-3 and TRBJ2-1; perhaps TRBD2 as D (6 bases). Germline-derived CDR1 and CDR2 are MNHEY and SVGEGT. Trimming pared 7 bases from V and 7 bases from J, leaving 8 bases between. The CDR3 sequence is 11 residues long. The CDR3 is CASTGRNEQFF. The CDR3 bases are TGTGCCAGCACAGGGAGGAATGAGCAGTTCTTC.

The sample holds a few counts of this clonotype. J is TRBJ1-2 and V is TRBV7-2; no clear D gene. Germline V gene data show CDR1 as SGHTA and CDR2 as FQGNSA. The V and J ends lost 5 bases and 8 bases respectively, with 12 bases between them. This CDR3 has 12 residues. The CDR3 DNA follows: TGTGCCAGCAGCCTCGAAGTGGGAGGCTACACCTTC. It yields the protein CASSLEVGGYTF.

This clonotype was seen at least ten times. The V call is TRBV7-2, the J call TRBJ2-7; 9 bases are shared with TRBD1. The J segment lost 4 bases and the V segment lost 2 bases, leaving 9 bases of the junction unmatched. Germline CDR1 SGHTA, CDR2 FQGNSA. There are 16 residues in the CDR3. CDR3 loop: CASSLLFRDRAYEQYF. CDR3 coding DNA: TGTGCCAGCAGCTTACTCTTTAGGGACAGGGCATACGAGCAGTACTTC.

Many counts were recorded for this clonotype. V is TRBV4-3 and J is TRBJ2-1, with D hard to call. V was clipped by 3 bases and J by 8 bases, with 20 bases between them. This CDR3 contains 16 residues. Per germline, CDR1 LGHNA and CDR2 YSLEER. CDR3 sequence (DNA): TGCGCCAGCAGCCAGAAAGGACCCCCTCTAATTGATGAGCAGTTCTTC. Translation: CASSQKGPPLIDEQFF.

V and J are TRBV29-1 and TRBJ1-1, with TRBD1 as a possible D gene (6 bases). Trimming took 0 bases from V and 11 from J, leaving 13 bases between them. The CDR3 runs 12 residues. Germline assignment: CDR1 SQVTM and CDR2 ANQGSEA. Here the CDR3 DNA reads TGCAGCGTTGAAGATGTTGCCCAGGGGGCTTTCTTT. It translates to CSVEDVAQGAFF.

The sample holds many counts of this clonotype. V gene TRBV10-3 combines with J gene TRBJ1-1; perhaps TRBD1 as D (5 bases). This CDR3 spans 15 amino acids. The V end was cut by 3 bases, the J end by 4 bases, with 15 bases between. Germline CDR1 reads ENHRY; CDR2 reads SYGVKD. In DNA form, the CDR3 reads TGTGCCATCAGTGAATCGGGGGTTTACGGCACTGAAGCTTTCTTT. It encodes CAISESGVYGTEAFF.

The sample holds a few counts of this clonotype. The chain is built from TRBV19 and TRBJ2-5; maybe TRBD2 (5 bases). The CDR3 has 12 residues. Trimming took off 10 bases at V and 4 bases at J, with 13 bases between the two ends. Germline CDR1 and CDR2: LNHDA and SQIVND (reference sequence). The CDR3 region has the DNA TGTGCCACGAGGGATTTTGGAGAGACCCAGTACTTC. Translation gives CATRDFGETQYF.

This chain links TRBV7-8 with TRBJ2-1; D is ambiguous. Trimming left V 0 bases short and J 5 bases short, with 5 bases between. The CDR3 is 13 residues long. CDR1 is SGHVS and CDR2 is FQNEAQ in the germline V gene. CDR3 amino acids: CASSLAAHNEQFF. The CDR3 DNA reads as TGTGCCAGCAGCTTAGCTGCACACAATGAGCAGTTCTTC.

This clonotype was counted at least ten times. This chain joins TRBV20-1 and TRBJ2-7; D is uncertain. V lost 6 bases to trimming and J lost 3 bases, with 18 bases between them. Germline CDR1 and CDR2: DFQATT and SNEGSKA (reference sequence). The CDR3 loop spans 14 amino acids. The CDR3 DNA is TGCAGTGCCCCGATCGACTCCGCTTACTACGAGCAGTACTTC. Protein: CSAPIDSAYYEQYF.

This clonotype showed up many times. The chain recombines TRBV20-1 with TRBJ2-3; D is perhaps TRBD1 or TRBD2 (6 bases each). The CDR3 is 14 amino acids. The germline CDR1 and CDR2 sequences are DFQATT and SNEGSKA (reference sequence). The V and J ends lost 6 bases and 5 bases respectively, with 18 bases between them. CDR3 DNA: TGCAGTGCGGATGGGGGCCCCGGGGGAGATACGCAGTATTTT. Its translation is CSADGGPGGDTQYF.

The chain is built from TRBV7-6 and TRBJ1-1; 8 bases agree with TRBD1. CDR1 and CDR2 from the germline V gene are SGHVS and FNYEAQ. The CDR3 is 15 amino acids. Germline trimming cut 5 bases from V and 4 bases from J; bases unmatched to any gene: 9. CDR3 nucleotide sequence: TGTGCCAGCAGCATTGGACAGGGCTACTTCACTGAAGCTTTCTTT. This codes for CASSIGQGYFTEAFF.

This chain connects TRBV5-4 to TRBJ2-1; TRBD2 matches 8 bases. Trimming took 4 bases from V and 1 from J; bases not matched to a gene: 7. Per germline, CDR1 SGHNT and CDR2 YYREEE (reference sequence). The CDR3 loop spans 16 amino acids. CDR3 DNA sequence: TGTGCCAGCAGCGTCGGACTAGCTGTTTCCTACAATGAGCAGTTCTTC. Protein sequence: CASSVGLAVSYNEQFF.

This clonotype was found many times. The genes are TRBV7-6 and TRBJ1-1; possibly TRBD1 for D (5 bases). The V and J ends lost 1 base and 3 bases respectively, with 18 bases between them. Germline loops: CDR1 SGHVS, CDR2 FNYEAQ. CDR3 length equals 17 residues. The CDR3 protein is CASSLDAGLDPYTEAFF. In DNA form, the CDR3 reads TGTGCCAGCAGCTTAGACGCAGGGCTGGACCCCTACACTGAAGCTTTCTTT.

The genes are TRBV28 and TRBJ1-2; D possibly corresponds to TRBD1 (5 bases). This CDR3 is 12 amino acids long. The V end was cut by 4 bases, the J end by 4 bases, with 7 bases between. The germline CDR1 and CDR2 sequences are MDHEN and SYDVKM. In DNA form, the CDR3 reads TGTGCCAGCAGTTCTGGGGCCTATGGCTACACCTTC. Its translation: CASSSGAYGYTF.